The TCR beta chain under discussion was sequenced for a study of CD8 T cells in Susac syndrome. Study-level results: The study's TCR sequencing and HLA analysis drew on a certain number of individuals. That number was acknowledged as relatively small.

About this clonotype itself: Its antigen is unknown.

Treatment-naive patients with stable or active relapsing-remitting disease served as multiple sclerosis controls. There are 15 residues in the CDR3. The germline V gene encodes CDR1 MNHNS and CDR2 SASEGT. V lost 1 base to trimming and J lost 6 bases, with 14 bases between them. When the RNA was reverse transcribed, random hexamers were used with an input of about 0.5 to 1 ug. TCRdb used MiXCR to reprocess the immunoSEQ multiplex PCR reads, holding one entry per CDR3 protein. This sample has 200,000 to 250,000 distinct CDR3 sequences, with roughly 94% found just once. The TCR comes from a human donor with multiple sclerosis. The rearrangement links TRBV6-1 to TRBJ2-3; possible D gene TRBD1, 5 bases. The sequenced material came from CD4+ T cells from PBMCs. CDR3 loop: CASSEGGSFADTQYF. In DNA, the CDR3 is TGTGCCAGCAGTGAAGGGGGCAGCTTCGCGGATACGCAGTATTTT.